Presented here are 21 T cell receptor beta chains from one specimen sequenced in a study of control samples from healthy donors and cancer patients. Sequenced by immunoSEQ multiplex PCR; TCRdb stores in-frame clones only, minus some. The repertoire has approximately 52,000 clones, about 96% of them found once; the top ten carry approximately 1.1%. Sequencing was carried out using blood. The origin of the receptors is a woman aged 18-35 years in good health.

The chain links TRBV5-5 to TRBJ2-7, with D unresolved. CDR1 is SGHKS, CDR2 YYEKEE, per germline (reference sequence). This CDR3 is built from 14 residues. Trimming stripped 4 bases from V and 4 bases from J, with 15 bases between. The CDR3 DNA sequence: TGTGCCAGCAGCCCGGAACAGATTCTGTACGAGCAGTACTTC. Translation gives CASSPEQILYEQYF.

The chain joins TRBV30 to TRBJ1-1; no definite D call. V dropped 0 bases and J dropped 0 bases, with 5 bases sitting between them. CDR3 length: 13 residues. CDR1 and CDR2 from the germline V gene are GTSNPN and SVGIG (reference sequence). The CDR3 here is CAWSVRLNTEAFF. The CDR3 DNA reads as TGTGCCTGGAGTGTACGACTGAACACTGAAGCTTTCTTT.

The chain has TRBV25-1 and TRBJ2-3; no definite D call. This CDR3 spans 12 amino acids. Trimming stripped 6 bases from V and 0 bases from J, with 4 bases between. Germline assignment: CDR1 MGHDK and CDR2 SYGVNS. The CDR3 DNA reads TGTGCCAGCAGGGCTAGCACAGATACGCAGTATTTT. It encodes CASRASTDTQYF.

The V and J genes are TRBV5-1 and TRBJ1-6; D might be TRBD1 (5 bases). Germline V gene lookup returns CDR1 SGHRS and CDR2 YFSETQ. The CDR3 sequence is 16 residues long. V was trimmed by 0 bases and J by 7 bases, leaving 14 bases between them. The CDR3 here is CASSLVGESLNSPLHF. Written as DNA, the CDR3 is TGCGCCAGCAGCTTGGTGGGGGAAAGCCTCAATTCACCCCTCCACTTT.

V gene TRBV18 combines with J gene TRBJ2-1; D gene ambiguous. V lost 1 base and J 5 bases, leaving 12 bases between the germline ends. This CDR3 has 15 residues. The V gene's germline CDR1 is KGHSH and CDR2 LQKENI. Here the CDR3 DNA reads TGTGCCAGCTCACCACTCGGCCCAGCCGACAATGAGCAGTTCTTC. The encoded protein is CASSPLGPADNEQFF.

This chain links TRBV10-3 with TRBJ2-1; 8 nucleotides match TRBD2. The CDR3 runs 15 residues. Per the germline V gene, CDR1 is ENHRY and CDR2 is SYGVKD. V lost 4 bases to trimming and J lost 9 bases; unmatched junction nucleotides: 11. The CDR3 nucleotides are TGTGCCATCAGTGGGGTAATAGCGGGGTTGGGTGAGCAGTTCTTC. It yields the protein CAISGVIAGLGEQFF.

This chain connects TRBV9 to TRBJ1-6, with D perhaps matching TRBD1 (5 bases). Germline assignment: CDR1 SGDLS and CDR2 YYNGEE. V lost 5 bases to trimming and J lost 2 bases, with 8 bases between them. This CDR3 is built from 14 residues. The CDR3 sequence: CASRKGTYNSPLHF. The DNA of the CDR3 is TGTGCCAGCAGGAAGGGGACCTATAATTCACCCCTCCACTTT.

The CDR3 coding sequence is TGTGCCAGCAGGGTGGAGGGCAGGTTCCGTCAGCCCCAGCATTTT. This gives the protein CASRVEGRFRQPQHF. The chain employs TRBV6-5 and TRBJ1-5, with D hard to call. Germline V gives CDR1 MNHEY, CDR2 SVGAGI. V shed 6 bases and J shed 6 bases, with 18 bases lying between them. CDR3 length: 15 residues.

The CDR3 DNA reads TGTGCCAGCAGCTATCAAAGGGGGCGAGGGACTGAAGCTTTCTTT. This codes for CASSYQRGRGTEAFF. The chain has TRBV6-5 and TRBJ1-1; TRBD1 aligns across 7 bases. The trim removed 6 bases at V and 5 bases at J, leaving 12 bases unmatched. There are 15 residues in the CDR3. Germline V gene sequence: CDR1 MNHEY, CDR2 SVGAGI.

V is TRBV2 and J is TRBJ2-2, with D hard to call. Germline V CDR1 and CDR2: SNHLY, FYNNEI. V lost 3 bases to trimming and J lost 3 bases, with 8 bases between them. The CDR3 runs 14 residues. The CDR3 loop is CASSEDVYTGELFF. In DNA, the CDR3 is TGTGCCAGCAGTGAGGATGTGTACACCGGGGAGCTGTTTTTT.

This chain joins TRBV28 and TRBJ1-1; 12 bases are a match to TRBD1. Unmatched junction bases numbered 11, after V lost 6 bases and J lost 0 bases. CDR3 length: 18 amino acids. From germline, CDR1 is MDHEN and CDR2 SYDVKM. In DNA form, the CDR3 reads TGTGCCAGCAGACTGGGACAGGGGGCGCCGATACTGAACACTGAAGCTTTCTTT. Translation: CASRLGQGAPILNTEAFF.

The gene calls are TRBV2 and TRBJ2-1, with 8 bases aligning to TRBD1. V was clipped by 6 bases and J by 7 bases; unmatched bases: 11. This CDR3 is 15 amino acids long. Germline lookup yields CDR1 SNHLY and CDR2 FYNNEI. CDR3 protein: CASRETGTGHNEQFF. CDR3 nucleotides: TGTGCCAGCAGAGAGACCGGGACAGGTCATAATGAGCAGTTCTTC.

The CDR3 DNA reads TGTGCCAGCAGACCCCTTGAGCTACCCTACGAGCAGTACTTC. It is translated as CASRPLELPYEQYF. The chain employs TRBV6-5 and TRBJ2-7; D is ambiguous. Between the trimmed V and J ends, which lost 6 bases and 2 bases, there was a span of 14 bases. Per the germline V gene, CDR1 is MNHEY and CDR2 is SVGAGI. The CDR3 is 14 residues long.

CDR3 DNA: TGTGCCAGCATCTCCCGGGGTAACACTGAAGCTTTCTTT. This translates into CASISRGNTEAFF. The J gene is TRBJ1-1, the V gene TRBV27; the D is unclear. Germline CDR1 reads MNHEY; CDR2 reads SMNVEV (reference sequence). V was shortened by 7 bases and J by 2 bases, with 11 bases between the two germline ends. This CDR3 has 13 amino acids.

The CDR3 region is CSWGFGIEQFF. In nucleotides, the CDR3 is TGCTCCTGGGGTTTCGGAATTGAGCAGTTCTTC. This chain links TRBV20-1 with TRBJ2-1; D gene unclear. There are 11 residues in the CDR3. Germline values: CDR1 DFQATT, CDR2 SNEGSKA (reference sequence).

The genes are TRBV12-5 and TRBJ1-5, with 9 bases identical to TRBD1. With V trimmed by 4 bases and J by 3 bases, 7 bases remained unmatched. The germline gives CDR1 LGHNT, CDR2 FRNRAP. The CDR3 totals 16 residues. The CDR3 nucleotides read TGTGCTAGTGGTTCGTTTCGGGACAGGGCCAATCAGCCCCAGCATTTT. It translates to CASGSFRDRANQPQHF.

J is TRBJ1-5 and V is TRBV6-6; 10 bases are shared with TRBD1. This CDR3 comprises 21 residues. J was trimmed by 3 bases and V by 6 bases; bases with no gene match: 23. CDR1 and CDR2 (germline): MNHNY, SVGAGI (reference sequence). The CDR3 DNA is TGTGCCAGCAGCCCCCGGTCCCCGATGACAGGGGGCATCCCGGACAATCAGCCCCAGCATTTT. Protein sequence: CASSPRSPMTGGIPDNQPQHF.

The chain employs TRBV5-1 and TRBJ2-1, with D uncertain. Germline CDR1 is SGHRS and CDR2 is YFSETQ. The CDR3 is made up of 14 amino acids. Trimming removed 6 bases from V and 2 bases from J, with 12 bases in between. The CDR3 sequence is CASKGRVTYNEQFF. CDR3 sequence (DNA): TGCGCCAGCAAGGGAAGGGTTACCTACAATGAGCAGTTCTTC.

The chain has TRBV19 and TRBJ2-7, with D possibly matching TRBD2 (5 bases). CDR1 and CDR2 (germline): LNHDA, SQIVND (reference sequence). The germline V and J ends were trimmed by 7 bases and 4 bases, with 14 bases remaining between them. The CDR3 runs 13 residues. The CDR3 bases are TGTGCCAGTAAGCCGGGTAGGGAGTACGAGCAGTACTTC. Encoded protein: CASKPGREYEQYF.

The rearrangement joins TRBV6-5 to TRBJ2-3; weak D call: TRBD2 (6 bases). CDR1 and CDR2 from the germline V gene are MNHEY and SVGAGI. V lost 6 bases and J 4 bases, leaving 11 bases between the germline ends. This CDR3 spans 13 amino acids. The CDR3 reads CASSRRDSDTQYF. The CDR3 DNA is TGTGCCAGCAGCCGACGGGACTCAGATACGCAGTATTTT.

The chain carries TRBV11-2 and TRBJ2-1; D might be TRBD1 (5 bases). The CDR3 loop spans 15 amino acids. Germline values: CDR1 SGHAT, CDR2 FQNNGV. V lost 3 bases, J lost 5 bases, and 14 bases lay in between. CDR3 in DNA: TGTGCCAGCAGCTTCTTGGGGCCGGTAAACAATGAGCAGTTCTTC. Amino acids: CASSFLGPVNNEQFF.